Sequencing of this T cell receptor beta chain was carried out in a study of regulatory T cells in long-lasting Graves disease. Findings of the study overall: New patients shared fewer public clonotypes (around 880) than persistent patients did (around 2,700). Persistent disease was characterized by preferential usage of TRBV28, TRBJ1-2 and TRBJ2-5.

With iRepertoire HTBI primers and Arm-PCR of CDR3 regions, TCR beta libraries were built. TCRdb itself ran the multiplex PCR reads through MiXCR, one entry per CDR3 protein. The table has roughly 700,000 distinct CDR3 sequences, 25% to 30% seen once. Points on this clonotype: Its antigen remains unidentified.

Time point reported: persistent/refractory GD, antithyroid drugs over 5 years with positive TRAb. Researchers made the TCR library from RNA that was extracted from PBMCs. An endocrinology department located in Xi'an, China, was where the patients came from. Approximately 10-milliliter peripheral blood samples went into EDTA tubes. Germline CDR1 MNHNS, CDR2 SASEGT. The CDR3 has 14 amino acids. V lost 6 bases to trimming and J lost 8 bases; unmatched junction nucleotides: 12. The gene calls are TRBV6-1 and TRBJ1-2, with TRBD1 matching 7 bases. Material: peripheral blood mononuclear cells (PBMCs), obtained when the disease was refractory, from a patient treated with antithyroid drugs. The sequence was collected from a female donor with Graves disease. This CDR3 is CASSPGTDWWGYTF. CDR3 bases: TGTGCCAGCAGCCCCGGGACAGACTGGTGGGGCTACACCTTC.